One and the same sample provided the 20 T cell receptor beta chains below, sequenced in a study of blood T cell repertoires in COVID-19. TCRdb's table, derived via immunoSEQ multiplex PCR, lists solely in-frame clones and lacks some. The sample has about 120,000 clones, 87% seen once. Source material: peripheral blood. These receptors were obtained from a woman in her 50s with acute or convalescent COVID-19.

This clone was counted once. The CDR3 spells CASSGDPKHTGELFF. DNA for the CDR3: TGTGCCAGCTCAGGCGACCCGAAGCACACCGGGGAGCTGTTTTTT. V and J are TRBV19 and TRBJ2-2; D not certain. Trimming took off 9 bases at V and 3 bases at J, with 17 bases between the two ends. The germline V gene encodes CDR1 LNHDA and CDR2 SQIVND (reference sequence). The CDR3 consists of 15 residues.

This clone was observed a few times. The V gene is TRBV10-1, the J gene TRBJ2-7; no firm D call. Germline loops: CDR1 WNHNN, CDR2 SYGVQD (reference sequence). This CDR3 has 12 residues. Between the trimmed V and J ends, which lost 6 bases and 9 bases, there was a span of 15 bases. CDR3 in amino acids: CASSPVARRQYF. The CDR3 DNA sequence: TGCGCCAGCAGCCCCGTAGCTCGGCGGCAGTACTTC.

V is TRBV5-1 and J is TRBJ1-2, with TRBD1 identical over 7 bases. The CDR3 is made up of 13 amino acids. Trimming cost V 0 bases and J 8 bases; bases outside gene matches: 4. Germline lookup yields CDR1 SGHRS and CDR2 YFSETQ. The chain's CDR3 is CASSLDRGGGYTF. The CDR3 DNA is TGCGCCAGCAGCTTGGACAGGGGTGGAGGCTACACCTTC. The complete variable domain, with remaining parts taken from reference TRBV5-1 and TRBJ1-2, reads KAGVTQTPRYLIKTRGQQVTLSCSPISGHRSVSWYQQTPGQGLQFLFEYFSETQRNKGNFPGRFSGRQFSNSRSEMNVSTLELGDSALYLCASSLDRGGGYTFGSGTRLTVV.

The CDR3 DNA is TGCGCCAGCAGTGAGTTCGGGGGCACTGAAGCTTTCTTT. Amino acid sequence: CASSEFGGTEAFF. V gene TRBV10-2 combines with J gene TRBJ1-1; D perhaps matches TRBD1 (5 bases). The V end was cut by 1 base, the J end by 4 bases, with 7 bases between. The CDR3 totals 13 residues. Germline CDR1 is WSHSY and CDR2 is SAAADI.

The chain recombines TRBV15 with TRBJ2-3; 8 positions match TRBD2. This CDR3 is 15 amino acids long. V dropped 0 bases and J dropped 7; count of bases not matched to a gene: 6. Per the germline V gene, CDR1 is LNHNV and CDR2 is YYDKDF (reference sequence). The CDR3 spells CATSRDSGILNTQYF. CDR3 DNA: TGTGCCACCAGCAGAGATAGCGGGATCCTGAATACGCAGTATTTT.

The chain is built from TRBV4-3 and TRBJ1-4, with D unresolved. The germline gives CDR1 LGHNA, CDR2 YSLEER. The CDR3 has 15 amino acids. V shed 0 bases and J shed 6 bases, with 11 bases lying between them. The CDR3 reads CASSQEGTRDEKLFF. CDR3 sequence (DNA): TGCGCCAGCAGCCAAGAAGGAACACGGGATGAAAAACTGTTTTTT.

The CDR3 nucleotides read TGCAGTGCTAGTAACCAGGGGGTAAAACTGTTTTTT. Encoded protein: CSASNQGVKLFF. V gene TRBV20-1 combines with J gene TRBJ1-4; 7 nucleotides line up with TRBD1. This CDR3 spans 12 amino acids. Germline V gene sequence: CDR1 DFQATT, CDR2 SNEGSKA (reference sequence). V lost 3 bases to trimming and J lost 10 bases; unmatched junction nucleotides: 5.

A single count supports this clone. The chain links TRBV13 to TRBJ2-1; 8 nucleotides align to TRBD1. CDR3 length: 15 residues. The junction had 9 bases not matched to a gene; V was cut back by 5 bases and J by 6 bases. Germline CDR1 PRHDT, CDR2 FYEKMQ (reference sequence). In nucleotides, the CDR3 is TGTGCCAGCAGCCCAGGGGAGGACAGGGTCAATGAGCAGTTCTTC. Encoded protein: CASSPGEDRVNEQFF.

The genes are TRBV3-1 (or the pseudogene TRBV3-2) and TRBJ2-7; weak D call: TRBD2 (5 bases). Between the trimmed V and J ends, which lost 2 bases and 12 bases, there was a span of 17 bases. The CDR3 is 13 residues long. Germline V lookup: CDR1 LGHDT, CDR2 YNNKEL (reference sequence). This chain's CDR3 is CASSQFRDAYPYF. Written as DNA, the CDR3 is TGTGCCAGCAGCCAATTTCGGGATGCCTACCCGTACTTC.

The chain carries TRBV29-1 and TRBJ2-2; D is ambiguous. The germline gives CDR1 SQVTM, CDR2 ANQGSEA. Trimming took off 3 bases at V and 4 bases at J, with 6 bases between the two ends. CDR3 size: 12 residues. The CDR3 spells CSVDEATGELFF. CDR3 sequence (DNA): TGCAGCGTTGACGAAGCCACCGGGGAGCTGTTTTTT.

This chain links TRBV3-1 (or the pseudogene TRBV3-2) with TRBJ2-3, with 8 bases identical to TRBD2. V gave up 0 bases and J gave up 2 bases; unmatched junction bases: 7. Germline-derived CDR1 and CDR2 are LGHDT and YNNKEL (reference sequence). CDR3 length: 17 residues. The CDR3 protein is CASSQEGTSGFTDTQYF. The CDR3 region has the DNA TGTGCCAGCAGCCAAGAAGGCACTAGCGGATTCACAGATACGCAGTATTTT.

The rearrangement uses TRBV10-3 and TRBJ1-1; D is uncertain. This CDR3 has 14 amino acids. V lost 0 bases to trimming and J lost 1 base, with 6 bases between them. CDR1 and CDR2 (germline): ENHRY, SYGVKD. For the CDR3, the DNA is TGTGCCATCAGTGAGTCGAAACAGAACACTGAAGCTTTCTTT. Its protein product is CAISESKQNTEAFF.

The chain recombines TRBV7-8 with TRBJ1-4; TRBD1 might be the D (6 bases). Deletions cut 5 bases from V and 11 bases from J, with 15 bases between. This CDR3 spans 13 amino acids. Germline CDR1 SGHVS, CDR2 FQNEAQ. CDR3 in amino acids: CASSILNREKLFF. The CDR3 nucleotides read TGTGCCAGCAGCATCCTAAACAGGGAGAAACTGTTTTTT.

The rearrangement links TRBV7-9 to TRBJ1-5; no clear D gene. Germline values: CDR1 SEHNR, CDR2 FQNEAQ (reference sequence). V shed 3 bases and J shed 5 bases, with 5 bases lying between them. This CDR3 has 12 amino acids. The chain's CDR3 is CASSFSDQPQHF. The CDR3 DNA is TGTGCCAGCAGCTTTTCGGATCAGCCCCAGCATTTT.

The chain recombines TRBV30 with TRBJ1-2; 9 bases align to TRBD1. Trimming at V came to 3 bases and at J to 4 bases, leaving 3 bases not matched to a gene. Germline assignment: CDR1 GTSNPN and CDR2 SVGIG (reference sequence). The CDR3 spans 13 residues. This chain's CDR3 is CAWSRQGGYGYTF. The CDR3 DNA reads TGTGCCTGGAGCAGACAGGGGGGCTATGGCTACACCTTC.

The gene calls are TRBV5-8 and TRBJ2-3, with D perhaps TRBD2 (5 bases). With 1 base removed from V and 4 bases from J, the gap between germline ends came to 13 bases. The CDR3 sequence is 15 residues long. Germline V gene data show CDR1 as SGHTS and CDR2 as YDEGEE. Written as DNA, the CDR3 is TGTGCCAGCAGCTTGTGGCTAGCAGTAGCAGATACGCAGTATTTT. This encodes CASSLWLAVADTQYF.

The chain links TRBV3-1 (or the pseudogene TRBV3-2) to TRBJ1-1; 9 bases agree with TRBD1. V shed 0 bases, J shed 3 bases, and the junction held 5 bases outside the gene matches. Germline CDR1 and CDR2: LGHDT and YNNKEL (reference sequence). There are 16 residues in the CDR3. DNA of the CDR3: TGTGCCAGCAGCCAAGAGAACAGGGGGCGCCACACTGAAGCTTTCTTT. Protein sequence: CASSQENRGRHTEAFF.

The genes are TRBV28 and TRBJ1-1, with 8 bases matching TRBD1. Germline trimming cut 8 bases from V and 4 bases from J; bases unmatched to any gene: 3. Germline loops: CDR1 MDHEN, CDR2 SYDVKM. CDR3 length: 12 amino acids. The chain's CDR3 is CASRGQVTEAFF. CDR3 nucleotides: TGTGCCAGCCGGGGACAGGTCACTGAAGCTTTCTTT.

Details on this clone: Other nucleotide sequences from this sample produce the same CDR3. The rearrangement uses TRBV19 and TRBJ1-5, with 7 bases aligning to TRBD1. This CDR3 contains 14 residues. Germline-derived CDR1 and CDR2 are LNHDA and SQIVND (reference sequence). The V segment lost 4 bases and the J segment 2 bases; nucleotides outside the gene matches: 2. The DNA of the CDR3 is TGTGCCAGTAGTACCGACAGGGGCAATCAGCCCCAGCATTTT. It specifies CASSTDRGNQPQHF.

The rearrangement links TRBV7-8 to TRBJ2-5; D perhaps matches TRBD2 (6 bases). Trimming stripped 1 base from V and 3 bases from J, with 12 bases between. The CDR3 sequence is 15 residues long. Per germline, CDR1 SGHVS and CDR2 FQNEAQ. The CDR3 DNA sequence: TGTGCCAGCAGCTTAGTTCAGGGAGGAAAAGAGACCCAGTACTTC. Its translation is CASSLVQGGKETQYF. The full variable domain, its missing parts supplied by reference TRBV7-8 and TRBJ2-5, is GAGVSQSPRYKVAKRGQDVALRCDPISGHVSLFWYQQALGQGPEFLTYFQNEAQLDKSGLPSDRFFAERPEGSVSTLKIQRTQQEDSAVYLCASSLVQGGKETQYFGPGTRLLVL.